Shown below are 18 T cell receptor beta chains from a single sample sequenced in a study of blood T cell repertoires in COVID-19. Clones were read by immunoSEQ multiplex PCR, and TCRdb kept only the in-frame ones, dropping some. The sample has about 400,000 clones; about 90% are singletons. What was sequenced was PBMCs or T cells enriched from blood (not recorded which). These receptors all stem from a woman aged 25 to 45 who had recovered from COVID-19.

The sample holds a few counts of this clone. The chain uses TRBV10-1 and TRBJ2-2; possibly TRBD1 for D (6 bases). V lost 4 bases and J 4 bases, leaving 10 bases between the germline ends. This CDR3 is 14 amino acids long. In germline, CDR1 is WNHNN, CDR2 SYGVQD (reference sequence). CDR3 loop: CASSVTQGTGELFF. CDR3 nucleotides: TGCGCCAGCAGTGTGACACAGGGCACCGGGGAGCTGTTTTTT.

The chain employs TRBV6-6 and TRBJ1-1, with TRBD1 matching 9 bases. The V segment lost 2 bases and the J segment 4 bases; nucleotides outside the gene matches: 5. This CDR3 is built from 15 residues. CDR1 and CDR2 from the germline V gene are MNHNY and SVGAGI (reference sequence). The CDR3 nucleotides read TGTGCCAGCAGTTACCCGACAGGGGGAGTCACTGAAGCTTTCTTT. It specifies CASSYPTGGVTEAFF.

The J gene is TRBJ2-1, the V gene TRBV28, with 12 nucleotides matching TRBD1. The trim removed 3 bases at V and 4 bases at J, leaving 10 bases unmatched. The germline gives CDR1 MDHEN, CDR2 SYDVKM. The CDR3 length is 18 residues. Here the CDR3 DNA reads TGTGCCAGCAGTTTCCGGGACAGGGGGCTTGACCGGTACAATGAGCAGTTCTTC. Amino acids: CASSFRDRGLDRYNEQFF.

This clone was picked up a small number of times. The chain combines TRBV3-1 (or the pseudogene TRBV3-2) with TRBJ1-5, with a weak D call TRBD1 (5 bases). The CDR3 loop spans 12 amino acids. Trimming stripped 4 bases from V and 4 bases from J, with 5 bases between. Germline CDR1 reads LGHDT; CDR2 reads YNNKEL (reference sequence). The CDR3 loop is CASSRQNQPQHF. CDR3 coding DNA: TGTGCCAGCAGCCGACAGAATCAGCCCCAGCATTTT.

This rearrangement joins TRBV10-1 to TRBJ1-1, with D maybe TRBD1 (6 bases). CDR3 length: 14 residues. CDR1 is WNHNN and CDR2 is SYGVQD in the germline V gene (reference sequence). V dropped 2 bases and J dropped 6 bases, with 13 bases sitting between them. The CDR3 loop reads CASSEGRGRPEAFF. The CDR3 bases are TGCGCCAGCAGTGAGGGGCGGGGGCGCCCTGAAGCTTTCTTT.

The CDR3 nucleotides read TGTGCCAGCAGACCGGGCCAGGGGAAAAATCAGCCCCAGCATTTT. The encoded protein is CASRPGQGKNQPQHF. This chain joins TRBV6-5 and TRBJ1-5, with a tentative D call TRBD1 (6 bases). This CDR3 contains 15 residues. CDR1 is MNHEY and CDR2 is SVGAGI in the germline V gene. The V end was cut by 6 bases, the J end by 4 bases, with 16 bases between.

CDR3 bases: TGCGCCAGCAGCTTGGATTCTGCCGGGAGCGAGCAGTACTTC. This codes for CASSLDSAGSEQYF. The chain links TRBV5-1 to TRBJ2-7; D possibly corresponds to TRBD2 (6 bases). The CDR3 length is 14 residues. The germline CDR1 and CDR2 sequences are SGHRS and YFSETQ. V was pared by 0 bases and J by 6 bases, with 13 bases between.

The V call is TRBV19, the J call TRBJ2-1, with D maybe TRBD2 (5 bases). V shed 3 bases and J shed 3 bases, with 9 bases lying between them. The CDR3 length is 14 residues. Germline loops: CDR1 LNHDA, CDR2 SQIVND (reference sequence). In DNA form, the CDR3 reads TGTGCCAGTAGTATCGGCGAGGGCTACAATGAGCAGTTCTTC. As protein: CASSIGEGYNEQFF. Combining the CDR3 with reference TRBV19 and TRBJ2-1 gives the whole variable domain DGGITQSPKYLFRKEGQNVTLSCEQNLNHDAMYWYRQDPGQGLRLIYYSQIVNDFQKGDIAEGYSVSREKKESFPLTVTSAQKNPTAFYLCASSIGEGYNEQFFGPGTRLTVL.

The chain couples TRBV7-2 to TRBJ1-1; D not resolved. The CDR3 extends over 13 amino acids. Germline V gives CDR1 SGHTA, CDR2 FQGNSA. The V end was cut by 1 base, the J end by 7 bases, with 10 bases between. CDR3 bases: TGTGCCAGCAGCTTAGTCAGGTATGATGAAGCTTTCTTT. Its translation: CASSLVRYDEAFF.

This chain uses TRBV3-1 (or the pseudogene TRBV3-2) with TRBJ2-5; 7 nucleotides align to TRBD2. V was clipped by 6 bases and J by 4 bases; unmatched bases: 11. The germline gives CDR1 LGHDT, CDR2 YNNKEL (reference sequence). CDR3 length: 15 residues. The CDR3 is CASSLLSAGRETQYF. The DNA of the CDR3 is TGTGCCAGCAGTCTCCTTTCAGCGGGGCGAGAGACCCAGTACTTC.

The CDR3 loop reads CASSPDRFYGYTF. CDR3 DNA sequence: TGTGCCAGCAGTCCGGACAGGTTCTATGGCTACACCTTC. The rearrangement joins TRBV28 to TRBJ1-2; 7 bases fit TRBD1. Unmatched junction bases numbered 4, after V lost 5 bases and J lost 4 bases. From germline, CDR1 is MDHEN and CDR2 SYDVKM. The CDR3 contains 13 residues.

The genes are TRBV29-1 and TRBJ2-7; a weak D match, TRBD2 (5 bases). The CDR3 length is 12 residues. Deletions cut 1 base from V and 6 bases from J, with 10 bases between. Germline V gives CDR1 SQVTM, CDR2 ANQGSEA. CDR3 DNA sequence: TGCAGCGTTGAAGTGCAGCGGCGCGAGCAGTACTTC. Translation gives CSVEVQRREQYF.

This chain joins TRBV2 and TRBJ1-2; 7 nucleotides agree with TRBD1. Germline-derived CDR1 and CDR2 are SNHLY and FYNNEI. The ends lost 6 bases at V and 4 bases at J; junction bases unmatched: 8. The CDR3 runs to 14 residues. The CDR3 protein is CASSLTGVSYGYTF. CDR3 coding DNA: TGTGCCAGCAGCCTCACAGGGGTGAGCTATGGCTACACCTTC. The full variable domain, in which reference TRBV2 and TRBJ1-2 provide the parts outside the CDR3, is EPEVTQTPSHQVTQMGQEVILRCVPISNHLYFYWYRQILGQKVEFLVSFYNNEISEKSEIFDDQFSVERPDGSNFTLKIRSTKLEDSAMYFCASSLTGVSYGYTFGSGTRLTVV.

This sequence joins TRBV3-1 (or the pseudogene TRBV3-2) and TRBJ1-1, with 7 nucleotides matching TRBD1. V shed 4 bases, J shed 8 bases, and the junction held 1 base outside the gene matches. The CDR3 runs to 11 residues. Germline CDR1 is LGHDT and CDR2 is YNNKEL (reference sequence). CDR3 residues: CASSRQGEAFF. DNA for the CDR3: TGTGCCAGCAGCCGACAGGGAGAAGCTTTCTTT.

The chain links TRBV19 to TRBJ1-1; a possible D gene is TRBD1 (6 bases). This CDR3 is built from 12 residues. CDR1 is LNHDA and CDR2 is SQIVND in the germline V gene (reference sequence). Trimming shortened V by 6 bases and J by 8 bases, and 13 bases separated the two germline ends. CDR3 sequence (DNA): TGTGCCAGTAGAGACCCGGGACAAGAAGCTTTCTTT. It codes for CASRDPGQEAFF.

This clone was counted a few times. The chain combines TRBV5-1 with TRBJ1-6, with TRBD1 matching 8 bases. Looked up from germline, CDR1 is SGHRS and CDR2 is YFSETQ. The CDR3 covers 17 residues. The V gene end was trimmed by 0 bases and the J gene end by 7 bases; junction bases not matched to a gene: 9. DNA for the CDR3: TGCGCCAGCAGCTTGGCCCTACAGGGGGTATCCAATTCACCCCTCCACTTT. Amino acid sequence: CASSLALQGVSNSPLHF.

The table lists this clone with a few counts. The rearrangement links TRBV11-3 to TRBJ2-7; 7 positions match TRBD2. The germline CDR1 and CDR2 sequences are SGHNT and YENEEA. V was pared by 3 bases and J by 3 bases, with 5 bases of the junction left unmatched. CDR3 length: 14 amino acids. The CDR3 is CASSLSGNGYEQYF. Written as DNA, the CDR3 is TGTGCCAGCAGCTTGAGCGGGAACGGCTACGAGCAGTACTTC. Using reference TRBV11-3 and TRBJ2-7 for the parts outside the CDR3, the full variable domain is EAGVVQSPRYKIIEKKQPVAFWCNPISGHNTLYWYLQNLGQGPELLIRYENEEAVDDSQLPKDRFSAERLKGVDSTLKIQPAELGDSAVYLCASSLSGNGYEQYFGPGTRLTVT.

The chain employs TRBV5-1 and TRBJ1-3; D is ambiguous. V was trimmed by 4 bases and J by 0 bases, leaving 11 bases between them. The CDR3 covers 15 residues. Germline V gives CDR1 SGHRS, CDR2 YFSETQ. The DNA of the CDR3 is TGCGCCAGCAGCCCGACACTTTACTCTGGAAACACCATATATTTT. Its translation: CASSPTLYSGNTIYF.